Following are 10 T cell receptor beta chains from one sample sequenced in a study of shared clonotypes between healthy human individuals. Repertoires were generated with immunoSEQ multiplex PCR, while TCRdb's copy carries only in-frame clones and drops some. The sample lists about 2 million clones; approximately 94% were seen once. Naive CD8 cells were CD45RO-negative, positively selected for CCR7, excluding terminally differentiated effector memory CD45RA+ cells. Sequenced input: naive CD8+ T cells sorted from blood. The receptors derive from a man between 18 and 29 years old in good health.

CDR3 residues: CAWSVERRTEAFF. CDR3 coding DNA: TGTGCCTGGAGTGTAGAACGGCGCACTGAAGCTTTCTTT. The rearrangement links TRBV30 to TRBJ1-1; D is unresolved. This CDR3 has 13 residues. The germline V gene encodes CDR1 GTSNPN and CDR2 SVGIG (reference sequence). The germline V and J ends were trimmed by 0 bases and 4 bases, with 9 bases remaining between them.

This chain links TRBV4-3 with TRBJ2-2, with 9 bases lining up with TRBD2. Germline assignment: CDR1 LGHNA and CDR2 YSLEER. The CDR3 runs 16 residues. V was clipped by 3 bases and J by 4 bases; unmatched bases: 6. CDR3 amino acids: CASSQSSGKGTGELFF. CDR3 sequence (DNA): TGCGCCAGCAGCCAGTCTAGCGGGAAAGGCACCGGGGAGCTGTTTTTT.

J is TRBJ2-5 and V is TRBV27; D unresolved. Germline CDR1 and CDR2: MNHEY and SMNVEV (reference sequence). The CDR3 runs to 17 residues. V lost 6 bases and J 0 bases, leaving 20 bases between the germline ends. The CDR3, as DNA: TGTGCCAGCAGCCCCTTTGGGGTCCAACCCCACCAAGAGACCCAGTACTTC. Translation: CASSPFGVQPHQETQYF.

The chain joins TRBV4-1 to TRBJ2-3; 9 nucleotides line up with TRBD2. This CDR3 spans 17 amino acids. Germline assignment: CDR1 MGHRA and CDR2 YSYEKL. V shed 0 bases and J 4 bases; nucleotides not matched to a gene: 8. DNA for the CDR3: TGCGCCAGCAGCCAAGATTCCAGCGGGAGGCCCGCAGATACGCAGTATTTT. Protein: CASSQDSSGRPADTQYF.

Concerning this clone: Other DNA sequences in this sample translate to the same CDR3. The chain uses TRBV5-6 and TRBJ1-2; no reliable D call. Germline loops: CDR1 SGHDT, CDR2 YYEEEE. The CDR3 extends over 11 amino acids. V was pared by 2 bases and J by 8 bases, with 7 bases between. CDR3 DNA sequence: TGTGCCAGCAGCTTAGCCGAGGGCTACACCTTC. As protein: CASSLAEGYTF.

The V call is TRBV13, the J call TRBJ2-1; D perhaps matches TRBD2 (5 bases). V lost 3 bases, J lost 2 bases, and 8 bases lay in between. The length of the CDR3 is 14 residues. CDR1 is PRHDT, CDR2 FYEKMQ, per germline (reference sequence). CDR3 DNA sequence: TGTGCCAGCAGCTTGCGGGTTACCTACAATGAGCAGTTCTTC. Residues: CASSLRVTYNEQFF.

This rearrangement joins TRBV5-1 to TRBJ1-4; TRBD1 matches 8 bases. Trimming took 4 bases from V and 6 from J; bases not matched to a gene: 8. Germline V gene data show CDR1 as SGHRS and CDR2 as YFSETQ. The CDR3 is 15 residues long. CDR3 in DNA: TGCGCCAGCAGCGGGGACAAGGACAGGGATGAAAAACTGTTTTTT. Residues: CASSGDKDRDEKLFF.

The chain recombines TRBV4-1 with TRBJ1-6; maybe TRBD1 (6 bases). The CDR3 totals 15 residues. CDR1 is MGHRA and CDR2 is YSYEKL in the germline V gene. V was trimmed by 3 bases and J by 6 bases, leaving 12 bases between them. The CDR3 region is CASSHGTGSNSPLHF. The CDR3 DNA is TGCGCCAGCAGCCATGGTACAGGGAGTAATTCACCCCTCCACTTT.

The J gene is TRBJ2-7, the V gene TRBV7-9, with TRBD2 matching over 7 bases. V dropped 2 bases and J dropped 6; count of bases not matched to a gene: 10. The V gene's germline CDR1 is SEHNR and CDR2 FQNEAQ (reference sequence). CDR3 length: 15 amino acids. CDR3 DNA: TGTGCCAGCAGCTTAATTTCGGCGGGAGCGGGCGAGCAGTACTTC. This codes for CASSLISAGAGEQYF.

The rearrangement links TRBV30 to TRBJ2-5, with 7 nucleotides matching TRBD1. Germline V gene sequence: CDR1 GTSNPN, CDR2 SVGIG (reference sequence). J was trimmed by 1 base and V by 1 base; bases with no gene match: 6. The CDR3 covers 15 residues. The chain's CDR3 is CAWSEHRGSQETQYF. The CDR3, as DNA: TGTGCCTGGAGTGAACACAGGGGATCCCAAGAGACCCAGTACTTC.